One sample yielded the 27 T cell receptor beta chains listed below, sequenced in a study of regulatory T cells in long-lasting Graves disease. Arm-PCR of CDR3 regions and iRepertoire HTBI primers were used to build TCR beta libraries. MiXCR, run by TCRdb on the multiplex PCR reads, gives a single entry per CDR3 protein. The sample includes around 500,000 distinct CDR3 sequences, about 15% of them seen just once. Time point given: newly diagnosed GD, antithyroid drugs for less than 3 months. Scientists built the TCR library using RNA that was extracted from PBMCs. This sample was also put to use in a study of T cells in Graves' hyperthyroidism and ophthalmopathy.

The sequenced sample was peripheral blood mononuclear cells (PBMCs), obtained at new diagnosis, from a patient treated with antithyroid drugs. The receptors shown here come from a woman aged 40 to 65 with Graves disease.

This clonotype turned up a few times. The chain is built from TRBV12-3 or TRBV12-4 and TRBJ1-1, with no clear D. This CDR3 spans 13 amino acids. Trimming cost V 2 bases and J 4 bases, with 8 bases left between them. The CDR3 nucleotides are TGTGCCAGCAGTTTAACAGCTGGCACTGAAGCTTTCTTT. Protein: CASSLTAGTEAFF.

The genes are TRBV10-1 and TRBJ2-2, with D hard to call. The germline V gene has CDR1 WNHNN and CDR2 SYGVQD (reference sequence). The CDR3 runs 14 residues. The V end lost 5 bases, the J end lost 2 bases, and 9 bases lay between the germline ends. The CDR3 loop reads CASSQDINTGELFF. The CDR3, as DNA: TGCGCCAGCAGTCAGGATATCAACACCGGGGAGCTGTTTTTT.

The table lists this clonotype with many counts. V usage is TRBV10-3 and J usage is TRBJ2-5; 7 nucleotides agree with TRBD2. V gave up 10 bases and J gave up 2 bases; unmatched junction bases: 10. This CDR3 comprises 14 residues. Germline V CDR1 and CDR2: ENHRY, SYGVKD. The CDR3 here is CASRGGGEQETQYF. The CDR3 nucleotides are TGTGCCAGCCGGGGTGGGGGGGAGCAAGAGACCCAGTACTTC.

This clonotype came up many times. V gene TRBV5-1 combines with J gene TRBJ2-3, with 8 bases fitting TRBD1. Germline V lookup: CDR1 SGHRS, CDR2 YFSETQ. The CDR3 contains 15 residues. Losses at the gene ends were 3 bases for V and 3 bases for J; bases not matched to a gene: 6. The CDR3 region is CASSWGQVRTDTQYF. The CDR3 nucleotides are TGCGCCAGCAGCTGGGGACAGGTCAGGACAGATACGCAGTATTTT.

This clonotype occurred a few times. The rearrangement links TRBV3-1 to TRBJ1-3; 10 bases match TRBD1. Germline V gene data show CDR1 as LGHDT and CDR2 as YNNKEL (reference sequence). The CDR3 consists of 17 residues. With 6 bases clipped from V and 4 bases from J, the junction kept 12 bases outside the gene matches. The DNA for the CDR3 is TGTGCCAGCAGTCGACTACCGGGACAGGGGTTCGGAAACACCATATATTTT. Translating gives CASSRLPGQGFGNTIYF.

This clonotype was counted ten times or more. The gene calls are TRBV2 and TRBJ2-1; maybe TRBD2 (6 bases). Germline CDR1 is SNHLY and CDR2 is FYNNEI. The V end was cut by 8 bases, the J end by 6 bases, with 20 bases between. This CDR3 is 15 amino acids long. The DNA for the CDR3 is TGTGCCAGCGGGGCGGGGAGGCTAGCAGGCAATGAGCAGTTCTTC. Encoded protein: CASGAGRLAGNEQFF. Together with reference TRBV2 and TRBJ2-1, the CDR3 gives the full variable domain: EPEVTQTPSHQVTQMGQEVILRCVPISNHLYFYWYRQILGQKVEFLVSFYNNEISEKSEIFDDQFSVERPDGSNFTLKIRSTKLEDSAMYFCASGAGRLAGNEQFFGPGTRLTVL.

The V and J genes are TRBV6-2 or TRBV6-3 and TRBJ1-1; unclear D gene. The CDR3 has 11 amino acids. The V end lost 2 bases, the J end lost 6 bases, and 4 bases lay between the germline ends. Germline lookup yields CDR1 MNHEY and CDR2 SVGEGT. The CDR3 DNA reads as TGTGCCAGCAGTTACCTGTCTGAAGCTTTCTTT. Its translation: CASSYLSEAFF.

In regard to this clonotype: This clone may be a read error of a much larger clone one base away. This CDR3 fails to terminate in the conserved phenylalanine or tryptophan, so it likely reflects a read error. The rearrangement uses TRBV6-2 or TRBV6-3 and TRBJ1-1; possibly TRBD1 for D (5 bases). Between the trimmed V and J ends, which lost 6 bases and 0 bases, there was a span of 14 bases. The CDR3 extends over 15 amino acids. CDR1 and CDR2 (germline): MNHEY, SVGEGT. CDR3 amino acids: CASRRGGIMNTEAFL. CDR3 DNA sequence: TGTGCCAGCAGGCGGGGGGGGATAATGAACACTGAAGCTTTCCTT.

This clonotype occurred many times. This sequence joins TRBV7-8 and TRBJ1-1, with a weak D call TRBD1 (5 bases). V gave up 5 bases and J gave up 2 bases, with 12 bases separating them. CDR3 size: 14 residues. Germline V gene sequence: CDR1 SGHVS, CDR2 FQNEAQ. The CDR3 loop reads CASSPRDFNTEAFF. DNA for the CDR3: TGTGCCAGCAGCCCTCGGGACTTCAACACTGAAGCTTTCTTT.

The genes are TRBV18 and TRBJ1-6; no clear D. The germline gives CDR1 KGHSH, CDR2 LQKENI. This CDR3 region has 13 residues. Trimming cost V 0 bases and J 11 bases, with 8 bases left between them. CDR3 protein: CASSPPAGPPLHF. The CDR3 region has the DNA TGTGCCAGCTCACCACCGGCAGGTCCACCCCTCCACTTT.

The rearrangement uses TRBV4-2 and TRBJ2-1; 16 positions agree with TRBD2. Germline V gene lookup returns CDR1 LGHNA and CDR2 YNFKEQ. Losses at the gene ends were 1 base for V and 7 bases for J; bases not matched to a gene: 7. This CDR3 is 18 amino acids long. Here the CDR3 DNA reads TGTGCCAGCAGCCAAGTGGGACTAGCGGGGGGGCTAGTAAATGAGCAGTTCTTC. Protein product: CASSQVGLAGGLVNEQFF.

The table lists this clonotype with many counts. The chain is built from TRBV6-5 and TRBJ2-7; 10 bases match TRBD1. V lost 0 bases and J lost 4; bases outside the gene matches: 3. There are 15 residues in the CDR3. CDR1 and CDR2 (germline): MNHEY, SVGAGI. CDR3 sequence (DNA): TGTGCCAGCAGTTACTCGGACAGGGGGTTGTACGAGCAGTACTTC. This sequence encodes CASSYSDRGLYEQYF.

At least ten counts were recorded for this clonotype. V usage is TRBV6-2 or TRBV6-3 and J usage is TRBJ1-1; perhaps TRBD1 as D (5 bases). The CDR3 totals 15 residues. Germline loops: CDR1 MNHEY, CDR2 SVGEGT. The V end was cut by 5 bases, the J end by 3 bases, with 16 bases between. CDR3 amino acids: CASSEGVWLDTEAFF. The CDR3, as DNA: TGTGCCAGCAGTGAAGGGGTCTGGTTGGACACTGAAGCTTTCTTT.

This clonotype has at least ten counts. The chain links TRBV3-1 to TRBJ1-2, with a weak D call TRBD1 (5 bases). The V end was cut by 1 base, the J end by 4 bases, with 22 bases between. The CDR3 has 18 amino acids. Germline CDR1 is LGHDT and CDR2 is YNNKEL (reference sequence). For the CDR3, the DNA is TGTGCCAGCAGCCAAGCCGGGACCGAGGGTATAAGGAGCTATGGCTACACCTTC. This translates into CASSQAGTEGIRSYGYTF.

The chain joins TRBV4-1 to TRBJ1-6; D uncertain. The germline V gene has CDR1 MGHRA and CDR2 YSYEKL. Between the trimmed V and J ends, which lost 3 bases and 8 bases, there was a span of 11 bases. The CDR3 extends over 14 amino acids. The CDR3 is CASSHREEYSPLHF. In DNA, the CDR3 is TGCGCCAGCAGCCACCGCGAGGAATATTCACCCCTCCACTTT.

This clonotype was found a few times. This chain joins TRBV7-3 and TRBJ1-3; D ambiguous. V was cut by 1 base and J by 2 bases, with 9 bases left in between. The V gene's germline CDR1 is SGHTA and CDR2 FQGTGA. The CDR3 is made up of 15 amino acids. The CDR3 is CASSLMGAAGNTIYF. CDR3 in DNA: TGTGCCAGCAGCTTAATGGGTGCAGCTGGAAACACCATATATTTT.

This chain connects TRBV30 to TRBJ1-1; the D gene is possibly TRBD1 (5 bases). Trimming removed 1 base at V and 3 bases at J, with 15 bases between. Germline values: CDR1 GTSNPN, CDR2 SVGIG (reference sequence). The CDR3 covers 15 residues. The CDR3 DNA reads as TGTGCCTGGAGTGCTTTGGGGACGGGGGACACTGAAGCTTTCTTT. Translating it yields CAWSALGTGDTEAFF.

This chain links TRBV6-5 with TRBJ2-4; D possibly corresponds to TRBD2 (6 bases). The V gene lost 2 bases and the J gene lost 8 bases, with 13 bases spanning the gap. The germline V gene has CDR1 MNHEY and CDR2 SVGAGI. The CDR3 is 14 amino acids. The CDR3: CASSYVGGMDIQYF. CDR3 in DNA: TGTGCCAGCAGTTACGTGGGGGGTATGGACATTCAGTACTTC.

This clonotype was recorded many times. The V call is TRBV12-3 or TRBV12-4, the J call TRBJ2-1, with TRBD2 matching over 8 bases. Trimming removed 6 bases from V and 4 bases from J; junction bases left unmatched: 11. CDR3 length: 16 residues. CDR3 sequence reads: CASSGTRGGVYNEQFF. The CDR3 coding sequence is TGTGCCAGCAGCGGTACCCGGGGGGGCGTTTACAATGAGCAGTTCTTC.

In DNA, the CDR3 is TGTGCCAGCAGTGTAGATGGTATGAACACTGAAGCTTTCTTT. Encoded protein: CASSVDGMNTEAFF. The chain has TRBV12-3 or TRBV12-4 and TRBJ1-1; D not resolved. Deletions cut 5 bases from V and 0 bases from J, with 10 bases between. This CDR3 comprises 14 residues.

For this clonotype: This may be a read error, as it is one base from a much larger clone. The CDR3 DNA reads as TGTGCCGGTACTGGGGACCCCTTCCAAGAGACCCAGTACTTC. This encodes CAGTGDPFQETQYF. The genes are TRBV2 and TRBJ2-5; TRBD1 or TRBD2 may be the D gene (5 bases each). This CDR3 contains 14 residues. V lost 11 bases and J 1 base, leaving 17 bases between the germline ends. The germline gives CDR1 SNHLY, CDR2 FYNNEI.

This clonotype was counted many times. The V gene is TRBV2, the J gene TRBJ1-5; D is unclear. Germline CDR1 reads SNHLY; CDR2 reads FYNNEI. This CDR3 has 15 residues. Between the trimmed V and J ends, which lost 6 bases and 6 bases, there was a span of 18 bases. The CDR3 nucleotides read TGTGCCAGCAGGCGTTTAGATAGTAGCTTTCAGCCCCAGCATTTT. This codes for CASRRLDSSFQPQHF.

This clonotype has ten or more counts. This chain links TRBV7-9 with TRBJ2-7; unclear D gene. In germline, CDR1 is SEHNR, CDR2 FQNEAQ (reference sequence). The CDR3 loop spans 14 amino acids. Between the trimmed V and J ends, which lost 0 bases and 7 bases, there was a span of 13 bases. CDR3 bases: TGTGCCAGCAGCTTAGCTCCCACTTCCGGGGAGCAGTACTTC. It is translated as CASSLAPTSGEQYF. Full variable domain (missing parts from reference TRBV7-9 and TRBJ2-7): DTGVSQNPRHKITKRGQNVTFRCDPISEHNRLYWYRQTLGQGPEFLTYFQNEAQLEKSRLLSDRFSAERPKGSFSTLEIQRTEQGDSAMYLCASSLAPTSGEQYFGPGTRLTVT.

V gene TRBV29-1 combines with J gene TRBJ1-1; 7 bases line up with TRBD1. Germline V gives CDR1 SQVTM, CDR2 ANQGSEA. The CDR3 length is 12 residues. CDR3 loop: CSGNTGVSEAFF. The CDR3 nucleotides are TGCAGTGGTAACACAGGGGTCTCTGAAGCTTTCTTT.

The rearrangement links TRBV4-2 to TRBJ2-1; D is possibly TRBD1 or TRBD2 (6 bases each). The V gene lost 1 base and the J gene lost 5 bases, with 15 bases spanning the gap. The CDR3 loop spans 16 amino acids. Germline lookup yields CDR1 LGHNA and CDR2 YNFKEQ. As DNA, the CDR3 is TGTGCCAGCAGCCAAGGGAAGGGGGGCCTCAACAATGAGCAGTTCTTC. Protein product: CASSQGKGGLNNEQFF.

This chain links TRBV11-2 with TRBJ2-4; possible D gene TRBD2, 7 bases. The V gene's germline CDR1 is SGHAT and CDR2 FQNNGV. This CDR3 has 13 residues. V lost 5 bases, J lost 9 bases, and 14 bases lay in between. The CDR3 protein is CASSPGEGGIQYF. In DNA, the CDR3 is TGTGCCAGCAGCCCAGGGGAGGGTGGCATTCAGTACTTC.

The V gene is TRBV14, the J gene TRBJ1-4; D gene uncertain. Germline CDR1 SGHDN, CDR2 FVKESK. This CDR3 contains 16 residues. Trimming pared 0 bases from V and 5 bases from J, leaving 13 bases between. The CDR3 coding sequence is TGTGCCAGCAGCCAAGATAGCAACATACCAAATGAAAAACTGTTTTTT. Protein: CASSQDSNIPNEKLFF.